The present entry profiles one TCR beta chain with its context. The antigen is undetermined. This PCR relied on a set of 60 Vbeta primers and 13 Jbeta primers. Authors' processing steps: A later analysis tallied approximately 80 million unique TCR beta chains, roughly 11 million of them shared. Measured with immunoSEQ multiplex PCR; TCRdb has only the in-frame clones, and not every one. For V, J and clone size, that table is used; D and trimming come from the DNA. This sample has some 130,000 clones, with 65% to 80% found just once. This sample was included in a study of cytomegalovirus exposure and HLA in healthy donors. In nominal health when sampled, donors likely had unrecorded immune exposures nonetheless. Whole-study findings and limits: In a later analysis, an Asian-associated ancestry cluster reportedly showed fewer N-insertions than the 666-donor mean. Many donors carried some public TCRs, although rarity characterized most TCR sequences.

Trimming took 4 bases from V and 15 from J, leaving 19 bases between them. Germline values: CDR1 SNHLY, CDR2 FYNNEI. This CDR3 spans 13 amino acids. The V and J genes are TRBV2 and TRBJ1-5, with D maybe TRBD1 (5 bases). The specimen sequenced was PBMCs. This TCR came from a man in his forties in good health and CMV-seronegative. The CDR3 reads CASSVVGGNTRHF. DNA for the CDR3: TGTGCCAGCAGTGTCGTTGGGGGGAACACCAGGCATTTT.